This T cell receptor beta chain was observed in a study of T cell repertoires in cytomegalovirus infection. Turning to the study itself: CMV infection plus the matching HLA type was flagged by public TCR beta signatures. Findings and limits, study-wide: HLA-C-restricted CMV-specific TCR beta clonotypes were dominant in the ex vivo response.

Each CDR3 protein is one row after TCRdb ran MiXCR on the reads. The data show 650,000 to 900,000 distinct CDR3 sequences, 29% seen once. In the case of this clonotype: The antigen remains unidentified.

With 6 bases clipped from V and 1 base from J, the junction kept 5 bases outside the gene matches. CDR3 length: 14 amino acids. The germline CDR1 and CDR2 sequences are ENHRY and SYGVKD. Here the sequenced sample was cultured CD8+ T cells from PBMCs, taken from culture after CMV antigen stimulation. This clonotype was sampled from a human donor in good health (CMV status not recorded). Some clones in this sample may be carry-over from other donors' samples. The chain couples TRBV10-3 to TRBJ2-7, with TRBD1 matching over 8 bases. The CDR3 spells CAIRPQGESYEQYF. CDR3 sequence (DNA): TGTGCCATCAGACCACAGGGGGAGTCCTACGAGCAGTACTTC.